Following are 25 T cell receptor beta chains from one sample sequenced in a study of cytomegalovirus exposure and HLA in healthy donors. This PCR relied on a set of 60 Vbeta primers and 13 Jbeta primers. Sequenced by immunoSEQ multiplex PCR; TCRdb stores in-frame clones only, minus some. This sample lists 130,000 or so clones; its ten largest clones have about 2%. Sequencing was performed on PBMCs. These receptors were taken from a woman younger than 35 in good health and CMV-seronegative.

This chain connects TRBV2 to TRBJ2-7, with TRBD1 matching 8 bases. The V gene end was trimmed by 7 bases and the J gene end by 0 bases; junction bases not matched to a gene: 5. In germline, CDR1 is SNHLY, CDR2 FYNNEI. This CDR3 has 14 amino acids. The CDR3 here is CASTWDRSSYEQYF. CDR3 nucleotide sequence: TGTGCCAGCACCTGGGACAGGAGCTCCTACGAGCAGTACTTC.

The gene calls are TRBV19 and TRBJ1-1; unclear D gene. There are 10 residues in the CDR3. Trimming removed 8 bases at V and 5 bases at J, with 6 bases between. The V gene's germline CDR1 is LNHDA and CDR2 SQIVND (reference sequence). The CDR3, as DNA: TGTGCCAGTGCAGGTACTGAAGCTTTCTTT. It encodes CASAGTEAFF.

The chain is built from TRBV5-5 and TRBJ2-1; 14 bases fit TRBD2. Germline CDR1 is SGHKS and CDR2 is YYEKEE (reference sequence). CDR3 size: 16 residues. V dropped 5 bases and J dropped 5; count of bases not matched to a gene: 6. The DNA for the CDR3 is TGTGCCAGCAGTCGACTAGCGGGAGGGTTAGACAATGAGCAGTTCTTC. Amino acids: CASSRLAGGLDNEQFF.

The J gene is TRBJ2-5, the V gene TRBV14, with D maybe TRBD2 (6 bases). The J call may be faulty, since TRBJ2-7 better matches the DNA end. From germline, CDR1 is SGHDN and CDR2 FVKESK. The CDR3 is 13 amino acids. The CDR3 region is CASGSGGTYEQYF. The CDR3 DNA sequence: TGTGCCAGCGGGAGCGGCGGGACTTACGAGCAGTACTTC.

The chain couples TRBV18 to TRBJ1-4; 9 bases are a match to TRBD1. Germline-derived CDR1 and CDR2 are KGHSH and LQKENI. There are 16 residues in the CDR3. The V and J ends lost 3 bases and 3 bases, in that order; junction bases with no gene match: 5. The CDR3 sequence is CASSPRDRVSNEKLFF. In nucleotides, the CDR3 is TGTGCCAGCTCACCGCGGGACAGGGTATCTAATGAAAAACTGTTTTTT.

The genes are TRBV19 and TRBJ2-5; D gene uncertain. Germline V gene lookup returns CDR1 LNHDA and CDR2 SQIVND (reference sequence). The V end was cut by 1 base, the J end by 2 bases, with 11 bases between. This CDR3 has 15 amino acids. This chain's CDR3 is CASSIGARLQETQYF. The CDR3 DNA follows: TGTGCCAGTAGTATAGGGGCCAGGTTGCAAGAGACCCAGTACTTC.

The chain carries TRBV6-1 and TRBJ2-3; D might be TRBD2 (6 bases). This CDR3 is 15 amino acids long. Germline CDR1 is MNHNS and CDR2 is SASEGT. V lost 4 bases and J lost 1, with 12 bases in between. The chain's CDR3 is CASSVSSEGTDTQYF. DNA of the CDR3: TGTGCCAGCAGTGTGTCTAGCGAAGGCACAGATACGCAGTATTTT.

V gene TRBV14 combines with J gene TRBJ1-2; D is ambiguous. V lost 4 bases to trimming and J lost 0 bases, with 12 bases between them. Germline V gene sequence: CDR1 SGHDN, CDR2 FVKESK. The CDR3 runs 15 residues. The DNA for the CDR3 is TGTGCCAGCAGCCGAGGCGGGCTAACTAACTATGGCTACACCTTC. Amino acids: CASSRGGLTNYGYTF.

The chain uses TRBV4-1 and TRBJ2-1; TRBD2 matches at 12 bases. The CDR3 contains 15 residues. J gave up 15 bases and V 0 bases, and 9 bases lay outside the gene matches. Per germline, CDR1 MGHRA and CDR2 YSYEKL. CDR3 amino acids: CASSQELAGGPRRFF. DNA of the CDR3: TGCGCCAGCAGCCAAGAACTAGCGGGAGGCCCCAGGCGGTTCTTC.

The chain has TRBV30 and TRBJ2-2, with TRBD1 identical over 7 bases. The germline V gene encodes CDR1 GTSNPN and CDR2 SVGIG (reference sequence). The CDR3 covers 12 residues. The DNA of the CDR3 is TGTGCTCGGACAGGAGAGGCCGGGGAGCTGTTTTTT. Protein: CARTGEAGELFF.

The CDR3 loop reads CASSIDPGQGYNEQFF. The CDR3 DNA is TGTGCCAGTAGTATAGACCCGGGACAGGGGTACAATGAGCAGTTCTTC. The chain employs TRBV19 and TRBJ2-1; 10 bases match TRBD1. CDR3 size: 16 residues. After removal of 0 bases from V and 4 bases from J, the junction contained 3 bases not matched to a gene. Germline CDR1 reads LNHDA; CDR2 reads SQIVND (reference sequence).

The rearrangement links TRBV30 to TRBJ2-7, with 7 bases matching TRBD2. Per germline, CDR1 GTSNPN and CDR2 SVGIG (reference sequence). The V gene end was trimmed by 3 bases and the J gene end by 3 bases; junction bases not matched to a gene: 5. The CDR3 is made up of 13 amino acids. The CDR3 region is CAWRTSSGYEQYV. The CDR3 DNA reads TGTGCCTGGAGAACCTCTAGCGGCTACGAGCAGTACGTC.

The rearrangement links TRBV30 to TRBJ2-1, with TRBD2 matching 7 bases. V trimming: 3 bases; J trimming: 7 bases; junction bases outside the gene matches: 9. CDR1 is GTSNPN and CDR2 is SVGIG in the germline V gene (reference sequence). This CDR3 contains 14 residues. The CDR3 DNA follows: TGTGCCTGGAGCCATGGCGGGAGTATAAATGAGCAGTTCTTC. It codes for CAWSHGGSINEQFF.

The V call is TRBV5-4, the J call TRBJ2-7; maybe TRBD1 (6 bases). Germline-derived CDR1 and CDR2 are SGHNT and YYREEE (reference sequence). Trimming pared 0 bases from V and 6 bases from J, leaving 13 bases between. This CDR3 comprises 14 residues. CDR3: CASSLGQASLEQYF. The CDR3 region has the DNA TGTGCCAGCAGCTTGGGACAGGCCTCCCTCGAGCAGTACTTC.

This chain connects TRBV6-1 to TRBJ1-1; D might be TRBD1 (5 bases). Deletions cut 4 bases from V and 10 bases from J, with 10 bases between. This CDR3 has 11 amino acids. The germline V gene encodes CDR1 MNHNS and CDR2 SASEGT. The CDR3 is CASSVGPPAFF. CDR3 sequence (DNA): TGTGCCAGCAGTGTGGGGCCCCCAGCTTTCTTT.

The rearrangement links TRBV5-5 to TRBJ1-5; 8 nucleotides align to TRBD1. Germline CDR1 and CDR2: SGHKS and YYEKEE (reference sequence). The CDR3 totals 15 residues. V gave up 4 bases and J gave up 4 bases; unmatched junction bases: 7. The CDR3 reads CASSTRDRTNQPQHF. DNA for the CDR3: TGTGCCAGCAGCACCCGGGACAGGACGAATCAGCCCCAGCATTTT.

The chain employs TRBV13 and TRBJ2-5; 9 positions match TRBD2. Germline V CDR1 and CDR2: PRHDT, FYEKMQ (reference sequence). The CDR3 totals 17 residues. V lost 0 bases to trimming and J lost 3 bases; unmatched junction nucleotides: 8. The DNA of the CDR3 is TGTGCCAGCAGCTTAGGCCTGCTAGCGGGACCTAAAGAGACCCAGTACTTC. This gives the protein CASSLGLLAGPKETQYF.

The chain joins TRBV6-1 to TRBJ1-4; 8 bases match TRBD1. The CDR3 length is 14 residues. V lost 7 bases to trimming and J lost 8 bases; unmatched junction nucleotides: 9. Germline V CDR1 and CDR2: MNHNS, SASEGT. The CDR3 region is CASTRQGMGEKLFF. As DNA, the CDR3 is TGTGCCAGCACTCGACAGGGGATGGGCGAAAAACTGTTTTTT.

The rearrangement links TRBV7-3 to TRBJ2-3, with TRBD2 identical over 11 bases. Trimming at V came to 5 bases and at J to 6 bases, leaving 4 bases not matched to a gene. Germline V lookup: CDR1 SGHTA, CDR2 FQGTGA. The CDR3 runs to 14 residues. The CDR3 spells CASSRGTSGDTQYF. The CDR3 nucleotides are TGTGCCAGCAGCCGTGGGACTAGCGGCGATACGCAGTATTTT. Full variable domain (outside the CDR3, taken from reference TRBV7-3 and TRBJ2-3): GAGVSQTPSNKVTEKGKYVELRCDPISGHTALYWYRQSLGQGPEFLIYFQGTGAADDSGLPNDRFFAVRPEGSVSTLKIQRTERGDSAVYLCASSRGTSGDTQYFGPGTRLTVL.

The chain is built from TRBV7-2 and TRBJ1-5; D is perhaps TRBD1 (6 bases). The V gene's germline CDR1 is SGHTA and CDR2 FQGNSA. Trimming removed 5 bases from V and 2 bases from J, with 16 bases in between. The CDR3 consists of 16 residues. CDR3 DNA sequence: TGTGCCAGCAGCAAAGGGGGGGGCGACGGCAATCAGCCCCAGCATTTT. It is translated as CASSKGGGDGNQPQHF.

The rearrangement uses TRBV27 and TRBJ2-5, with TRBD1 as a possible D gene (5 bases). Gene TRBJ2-7 matches the end of the DNA better, so the J call may be wrong. Germline CDR1 MNHEY, CDR2 SMNVEV (reference sequence). This CDR3 contains 15 residues. The CDR3 region has the DNA TGTGCCAGCAGTCAAACAGGATCCTCTTCCTACGAGCAGTACTTC. Protein product: CASSQTGSSSYEQYF.

DNA of the CDR3: TGTGCCACCTTAGACGCAGGGGCATCAGATACGCAGTATTTT. Translating gives CATLDAGASDTQYF. J is TRBJ2-3 and V is TRBV15; a weak D match, TRBD1 (6 bases). Per the germline V gene, CDR1 is LNHNV and CDR2 is YYDKDF (reference sequence). The CDR3 extends over 14 amino acids. V lost 8 bases, J lost 4 bases, and 16 bases lay in between.

The chain recombines TRBV2 with TRBJ2-2; TRBD2 agrees at 11 bases. V was pared by 3 bases and J by 6 bases, with 0 bases of the junction left unmatched. The CDR3 has 14 residues. Germline CDR1 is SNHLY and CDR2 is FYNNEI. CDR3 sequence (DNA): TGTGCCAGCAGTGAGGGACTAGCGGCCGGGGAGCTGTTTTTT. Residues: CASSEGLAAGELFF.

The rearrangement links TRBV5-1 to TRBJ2-5; 11 bases are a match to TRBD2. The last part of the DNA fits TRBJ2-7 better; the J call may be wrong. The CDR3 extends over 14 amino acids. CDR1 SGHRS and CDR2 YFSETQ come from the germline V gene. The CDR3 DNA is TGCGCCAGCAGGATGGGACTAGCGGCCTACGAGCAGTACTTC. It translates to CASRMGLAAYEQYF.

This chain uses TRBV6-1 with TRBJ2-7; 10 bases agree with TRBD1. The CDR3 spans 15 residues. Losses at the gene ends were 3 bases for V and 3 bases for J; bases not matched to a gene: 5. Germline CDR1 MNHNS, CDR2 SASEGT. CDR3 sequence (DNA): TGTGCCAGCAGTGACCCGAGGGACAGGGGCTACGAGCAGTACTTC. Protein: CASSDPRDRGYEQYF.